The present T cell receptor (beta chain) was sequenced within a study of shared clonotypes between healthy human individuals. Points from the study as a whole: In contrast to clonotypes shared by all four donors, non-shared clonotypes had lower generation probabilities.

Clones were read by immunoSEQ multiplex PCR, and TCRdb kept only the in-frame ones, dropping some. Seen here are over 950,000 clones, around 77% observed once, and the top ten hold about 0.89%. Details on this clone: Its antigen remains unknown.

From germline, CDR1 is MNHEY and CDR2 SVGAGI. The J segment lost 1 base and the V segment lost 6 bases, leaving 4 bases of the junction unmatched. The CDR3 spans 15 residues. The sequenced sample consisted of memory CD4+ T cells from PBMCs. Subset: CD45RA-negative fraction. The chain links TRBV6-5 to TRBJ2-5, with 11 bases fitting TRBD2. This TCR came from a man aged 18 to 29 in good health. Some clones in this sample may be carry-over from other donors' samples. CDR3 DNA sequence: TGTGCCAGCAGGTTAGCGGGAGGGCCCCAAGAGACCCAGTACTTC. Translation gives CASRLAGGPQETQYF.